This T cell receptor beta chain derives from a study of control samples from healthy donors and cancer patients. Clones were read by immunoSEQ multiplex PCR, and TCRdb kept only the in-frame ones, dropping some. This table holds about 100,000 clones, just over 90% found once. Germline V gene data show CDR1 as SGDLS and CDR2 as YYNGEE. The V segment lost 0 bases and the J segment 3 bases; nucleotides outside the gene matches: 4. The CDR3 totals 15 residues. Sample: blood. This rearrangement joins TRBV9 to TRBJ2-3; 7 nucleotides align to TRBD2. The sequence was collected from a man aged 18 to 29 in good health. The CDR3 DNA is TGTGCCAGCAGCGTAGAAGGGACTACAACAGATACGCAGTATTTT. Translated, it gives CASSVEGTTTDTQYF.